What follows are 30 T cell receptor beta chains derived from one specimen sequenced in a study of CD8 T cells in ankylosing spondylitis. One entry per CDR3 protein results from TCRdb running MiXCR on the 5' RACE reads. Here the sample spans 380,000 or so distinct CDR3 sequences, 20% being singletons. The sequenced sample consisted of blood, either unsorted or a sorted T cell fraction (not recorded which). The source is a male donor with ankylosing spondylitis or in good health (not recorded which).

J is TRBJ2-3 and V is TRBV2, with unresolved D. Germline assignment: CDR1 SNHLY and CDR2 FYNNEI. V was cut by 8 bases and J by 0 bases, with 24 bases left in between. The CDR3 sequence is 18 residues long. The CDR3 spells CASDQSFLSQFSTDTQYF. The CDR3 DNA follows: TGTGCCAGCGACCAGTCCTTTCTCTCACAATTTAGCACAGATACGCAGTATTTT.

This clonotype was recorded many times. CDR3 bases: TGTGCCAGCAGTGACGGAGCGGGAGGTGATACGCAGTATTTT. Translation: CASSDGAGGDTQYF. The V gene is TRBV6-4, the J gene TRBJ2-3; 9 positions match TRBD2. Germline-derived CDR1 and CDR2 are MRHNA and SNTAGT. This CDR3 contains 14 residues. After removal of 2 bases from V and 6 bases from J, the junction contained 3 bases not matched to a gene.

The rearrangement uses TRBV11-2 and TRBJ1-6; TRBD1 might be the D (5 bases). Germline CDR1 reads SGHAT; CDR2 reads FQNNGV. CDR3 length equals 15 residues. The V end lost 5 bases, the J end lost 6 bases, and 14 bases lay between the germline ends. The CDR3 loop reads CASSEGGDSNSPLHF. Here the CDR3 DNA reads TGTGCCAGCAGCGAGGGAGGGGATAGTAATTCACCCCTCCACTTT.

This clonotype was detected a few times. The chain carries TRBV30 and TRBJ2-7; TRBD1 aligns across 7 bases. Trimming took 6 bases from V and 0 from J; bases not matched to a gene: 5. From germline, CDR1 is GTSNPN and CDR2 SVGIG (reference sequence). The CDR3 extends over 13 amino acids. CDR3 in DNA: TGTGCCTGTCAAGACAGGGCCTCCTACGAGCAGTACTTC. Translated: CACQDRASYEQYF.

The table lists this clonotype with a few counts. The chain is built from TRBV2 and TRBJ2-5; no reliable D call. Germline loops: CDR1 SNHLY, CDR2 FYNNEI. V shed 6 bases and J shed 5 bases, with 10 bases lying between them. The CDR3 is made up of 12 amino acids. CDR3 DNA sequence: TGTGCCAGCAGCGCCCAGGATGAGACCCAGTACTTC. Protein: CASSAQDETQYF.

This chain links TRBV9 with TRBJ2-1; 9 nucleotides match TRBD2. Trimming cost V 2 bases and J 8 bases; bases outside gene matches: 5. Germline V lookup: CDR1 SGDLS, CDR2 YYNGEE. The CDR3 sequence is 14 residues long. This CDR3 reads CASSVSGGRDEQFF. CDR3 DNA: TGTGCCAGCAGCGTCAGCGGGGGGCGGGATGAGCAGTTCTTC.

This clonotype was detected a few times. The rearrangement uses TRBV29-1 and TRBJ2-7, with D unresolved. Germline values: CDR1 SQVTM, CDR2 ANQGSEA. Between the trimmed V and J ends, which lost 5 bases and 3 bases, there was a span of 8 bases. This CDR3 comprises 11 residues. The DNA of the CDR3 is TGCAGCGTTACTGAGTACTACGAGCAGTACTTC. Residues: CSVTEYYEQYF.

This clonotype was picked up a small number of times. The chain employs TRBV20-1 and TRBJ2-3; D may be TRBD1 or TRBD2 (5 bases each). The CDR3 is made up of 20 amino acids. V dropped 2 bases and J dropped 4 bases, with 31 bases sitting between them. Per the germline V gene, CDR1 is DFQATT and CDR2 is SNEGSKA (reference sequence). The CDR3 DNA follows: TGCAGTGCTAGACCTTGGCAGCTAGCAGCTCCCATTATAGGGGCAGATACGCAGTATTTT. Residues: CSARPWQLAAPIIGADTQYF.

This clonotype was detected only a few times. The chain joins TRBV20-1 to TRBJ2-3, with 11 nucleotides matching TRBD2. Unmatched junction bases numbered 9, after V lost 3 bases and J lost 10 bases. CDR3 length equals 14 residues. Germline CDR1 reads DFQATT; CDR2 reads SNEGSKA (reference sequence). DNA of the CDR3: TGCAGTGCTAGTATTGGACTAGCGGGCCATGCGCAGTATTTT. Translated: CSASIGLAGHAQYF.

The J gene is TRBJ2-5, the V gene TRBV6-2 or TRBV6-3; 8 nucleotides align to TRBD1. The CDR3 has 14 residues. Germline CDR1 MNHEY, CDR2 SVGEGT. V was pared by 4 bases and J by 2 bases, with 3 bases of the junction left unmatched. The CDR3 protein is CASSWTGFQETQYF. CDR3 nucleotide sequence: TGTGCCAGCAGTTGGACAGGGTTTCAAGAGACCCAGTACTTC.

The rearrangement joins TRBV20-1 to TRBJ2-7; unclear D gene. Germline V CDR1 and CDR2: DFQATT, SNEGSKA (reference sequence). The CDR3 sequence is 13 residues long. The V gene lost 3 bases and the J gene lost 0 bases, with 9 bases spanning the gap. The DNA for the CDR3 is TGCAGTGCTAGTGGGTCGAACTCCTACGAGCAGTACTTC. Translation: CSASGSNSYEQYF.

A few counts support this clonotype. Here the CDR3 reads CASRPPAGAVAFF. As DNA, the CDR3 is TGTGCCAGCAGACCCCCCGCGGGGGCAGTGGCTTTCTTT. The chain is built from TRBV12-3 or TRBV12-4 and TRBJ1-1; a possible D gene is TRBD1 (6 bases). V was cut by 6 bases and J by 11 bases, with 19 bases left in between. CDR3 length: 13 residues.

The chain recombines TRBV6-1 with TRBJ2-2; 10 bases line up with TRBD1. Germline values: CDR1 MNHNS, CDR2 SASEGT. V shed 2 bases, J shed 4 bases, and the junction held 1 base outside the gene matches. This CDR3 contains 15 residues. CDR3 sequence: CASSERTGGTGELFF. CDR3 bases: TGTGCCAGCAGTGAAAGGACAGGGGGCACCGGGGAGCTGTTTTTT.

This sequence joins TRBV4-1 and TRBJ1-5; D possibly corresponds to TRBD1 (5 bases). V was pared by 0 bases and J by 1 base, with 7 bases between. Germline values: CDR1 MGHRA, CDR2 YSYEKL. The CDR3 is made up of 15 amino acids. CDR3 sequence: CASSQESGSNQPQHF. Here the CDR3 DNA reads TGCGCCAGCAGCCAAGAATCAGGGAGCAATCAGCCCCAGCATTTT.

The chain carries TRBV12-3 or TRBV12-4 and TRBJ1-2, with 9 bases lining up with TRBD1. This CDR3 has 13 amino acids. J was trimmed by 10 bases and V by 6 bases; bases with no gene match: 9. The CDR3 coding sequence is TGTGCCAGCAGGGACAGGGGAATGTTCGACTACACCTTC. Encoded protein: CASRDRGMFDYTF.

This clonotype was picked up a small number of times. This rearrangement joins TRBV10-3 to TRBJ2-7; TRBD1 matches 7 bases. The V gene's germline CDR1 is ENHRY and CDR2 SYGVKD. V was clipped by 6 bases and J by 2 bases; unmatched bases: 7. The CDR3 consists of 14 residues. CDR3 in DNA: TGTGCCATCAGCCTGAGGGACAGACCCTACGAGCAGTACTTC. Its translation is CAISLRDRPYEQYF.

The V and J genes are TRBV20-1 and TRBJ2-7, with D unclear. There are 14 residues in the CDR3. Germline-derived CDR1 and CDR2 are DFQATT and SNEGSKA (reference sequence). V was cut by 5 bases and J by 0 bases, with 14 bases left in between. CDR3 region: CSADPRLSSYEQYF. The CDR3 DNA follows: TGCAGTGCTGATCCTAGGCTGAGCTCCTACGAGCAGTACTTC.

The genes are TRBV5-1 and TRBJ1-2, with D possibly TRBD1 on 5 matching bases. The V gene's germline CDR1 is SGHRS and CDR2 YFSETQ. There are 14 residues in the CDR3. The V gene lost 0 bases and the J gene lost 5 bases, with 11 bases spanning the gap. DNA for the CDR3: TGCGCCAGCAGCTTGGATAACAGGCCTTATGGCTACACCTTC. Its translation is CASSLDNRPYGYTF.

The chain employs TRBV15 and TRBJ2-2, with a weak D call TRBD1 (6 bases). There are 15 residues in the CDR3. V was shortened by 6 bases and J by 2 bases, with 13 bases between the two germline ends. Germline loops: CDR1 LNHNV, CDR2 YYDKDF (reference sequence). The CDR3 loop is CATRNRASNTGELFF. CDR3 bases: TGTGCCACCAGAAACAGGGCTTCAAACACCGGGGAGCTGTTTTTT.

The rearrangement links TRBV23-1 to TRBJ2-1; the D gene is possibly TRBD2 (6 bases). TRBV23-1 is sorted into the ORF group, with uncertain function. V lost 11 bases to trimming and J lost 7 bases, with 18 bases between them. CDR3 length equals 13 residues. In nucleotides, the CDR3 is TGCGCCTCCAGGGTACGGGGAGGAAATGAGCAGTTCTTC. It specifies CASRVRGGNEQFF.

This sequence joins TRBV10-3 and TRBJ2-5; 9 bases are shared with TRBD2. Germline CDR1 and CDR2: ENHRY and SYGVKD. V was pared by 0 bases and J by 2 bases, with 7 bases of the junction left unmatched. This CDR3 region has 17 residues. CDR3 loop: CAISESSSGGSQETQYF. CDR3 sequence (DNA): TGTGCCATCAGTGAGTCGAGTAGCGGGGGAAGTCAAGAGACCCAGTACTTC.

The rearrangement joins TRBV7-9 to TRBJ2-5; possibly TRBD1 for D (6 bases). Germline CDR1 is SEHNR and CDR2 is FQNEAQ (reference sequence). The CDR3 loop spans 16 amino acids. V lost 5 bases to trimming and J lost 0 bases, with 16 bases between them. The CDR3: CASSPSTGNYQETQYF. The CDR3 DNA reads as TGTGCCAGCAGCCCGTCGACAGGAAATTACCAAGAGACCCAGTACTTC. Looking up the rest from reference TRBV7-9 and TRBJ2-5 gives the full variable domain: DTGVSQNPRHKITKRGQNVTFRCDPISEHNRLYWYRQTLGQGPEFLTYFQNEAQLEKSRLLSDRFSAERPKGSFSTLEIQRTEQGDSAMYLCASSPSTGNYQETQYFGPGTRLLVL.

Here the CDR3 DNA reads TGTGCCAGCAGCCACTTGAACAGCGGGGGTGGGGAGCTGTTTTTT. It is translated as CASSHLNSGGGELFF. The rearrangement uses TRBV4-2 and TRBJ2-2; 8 bases map to TRBD2. The CDR3 loop spans 15 amino acids. Trimming took 3 bases from V and 8 from J; bases not matched to a gene: 8. The germline V gene has CDR1 LGHNA and CDR2 YNFKEQ.

This chain connects TRBV5-5 to TRBJ1-1; D might be TRBD1 (6 bases). The CDR3 loop spans 15 amino acids. CDR1 is SGHKS, CDR2 YYEKEE, per germline (reference sequence). V gave up 4 bases and J gave up 1 base, with 14 bases separating them. This CDR3 reads CASSLDSDSNTEAFF. Written as DNA, the CDR3 is TGTGCCAGCAGCCTGGACAGCGATTCGAACACTGAAGCTTTCTTT.

V gene TRBV4-1 combines with J gene TRBJ2-7; D uncertain. The germline V gene encodes CDR1 MGHRA and CDR2 YSYEKL. The CDR3 has 15 residues. V gave up 3 bases and J gave up 3 bases, with 15 bases separating them. The CDR3 sequence: CASSQGSLTNYEQYF. In DNA, the CDR3 is TGCGCCAGCAGCCAGGGGTCCCTTACCAACTACGAGCAGTACTTC.

This clonotype came up a few times. The rearrangement uses TRBV11-2 and TRBJ2-3; maybe TRBD1 (5 bases). This CDR3 region has 13 residues. Trimming pared 5 bases from V and 5 bases from J, leaving 11 bases between. Germline V gene sequence: CDR1 SGHAT, CDR2 FQNNGV. The CDR3 DNA is TGTGCCAGCAGCACAACAGGTCTAGATACGCAGTATTTT. Translated: CASSTTGLDTQYF.

The table lists this clonotype with a few counts. J is TRBJ2-1 and V is TRBV7-9; TRBD2 aligns across 12 bases. The CDR3 has 16 amino acids. Trimming took 4 bases from V and 4 from J; bases not matched to a gene: 5. Germline loops: CDR1 SEHNR, CDR2 FQNEAQ (reference sequence). CDR3 DNA: TGTGCCAGCAGCTCGGGACTAGCGGGCAAATACAATGAGCAGTTCTTC. This encodes CASSSGLAGKYNEQFF.

This clonotype occurred a few times. V and J are TRBV3-1 and TRBJ2-7; D possibly matches TRBD1 or TRBD2 (5 bases each). The CDR3 loop spans 15 amino acids. Trimming took 0 bases from V and 0 from J, leaving 9 bases between them. Looked up from germline, CDR1 is LGHDT and CDR2 is YNNKEL (reference sequence). CDR3 nucleotide sequence: TGTGCCAGCAGCCAAGACAGGGACCTCTCCTACGAGCAGTACTTC. Its protein is CASSQDRDLSYEQYF.

Only a few counts were recorded for this clonotype. The chain joins TRBV12-3 or TRBV12-4 to TRBJ2-5, with D possibly being TRBD1 or TRBD2 (6 bases each). Trimming stripped 7 bases from V and 0 bases from J, with 9 bases between. CDR3 length equals 13 residues. This chain's CDR3 is CASKGGYQETQYF. For the CDR3, the DNA is TGTGCCAGCAAAGGGGGGTACCAAGAGACCCAGTACTTC.

This sequence joins TRBV27 and TRBJ2-1; D call uncertain. Germline loops: CDR1 MNHEY, CDR2 SMNVEV (reference sequence). V was shortened by 8 bases and J by 12 bases, with 17 bases between the two germline ends. The CDR3 loop spans 12 amino acids. This chain's CDR3 is CASGMSFDGQFF. The CDR3 DNA is TGTGCCAGCGGAATGTCATTTGATGGGCAGTTCTTC.